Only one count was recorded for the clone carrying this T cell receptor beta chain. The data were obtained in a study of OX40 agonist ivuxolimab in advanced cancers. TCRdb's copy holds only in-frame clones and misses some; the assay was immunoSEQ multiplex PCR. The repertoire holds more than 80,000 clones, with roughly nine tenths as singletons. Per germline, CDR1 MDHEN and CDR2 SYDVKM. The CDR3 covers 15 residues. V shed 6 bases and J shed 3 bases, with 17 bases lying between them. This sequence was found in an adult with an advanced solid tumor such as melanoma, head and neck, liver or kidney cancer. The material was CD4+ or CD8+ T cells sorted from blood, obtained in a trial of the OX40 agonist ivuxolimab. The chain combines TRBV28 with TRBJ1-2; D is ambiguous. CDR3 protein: CASSTRLWEDYGYTF. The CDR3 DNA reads TGTGCCAGCAGCACCAGGTTGTGGGAAGACTATGGCTACACCTTC.